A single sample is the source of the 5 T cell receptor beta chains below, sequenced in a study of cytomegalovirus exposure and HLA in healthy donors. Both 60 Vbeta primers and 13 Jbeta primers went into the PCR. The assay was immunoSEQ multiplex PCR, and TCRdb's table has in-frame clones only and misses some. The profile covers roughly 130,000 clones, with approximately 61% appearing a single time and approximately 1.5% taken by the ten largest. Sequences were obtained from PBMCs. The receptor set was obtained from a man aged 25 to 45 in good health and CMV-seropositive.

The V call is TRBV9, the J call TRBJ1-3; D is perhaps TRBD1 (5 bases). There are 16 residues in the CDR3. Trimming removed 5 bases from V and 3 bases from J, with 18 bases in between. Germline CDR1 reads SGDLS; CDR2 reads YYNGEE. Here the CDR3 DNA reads TGTGCCAGCAGTGACACCGGGACTAGCGGTGGAAACACCATATATTTT. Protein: CASSDTGTSGGNTIYF.

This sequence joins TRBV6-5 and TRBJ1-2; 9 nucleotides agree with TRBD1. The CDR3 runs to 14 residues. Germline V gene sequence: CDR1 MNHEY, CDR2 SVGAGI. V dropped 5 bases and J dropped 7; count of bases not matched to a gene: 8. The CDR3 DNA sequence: TGTGCCAGCAGTCACAGGGGGCTGAGTAGTGGCTACACCTTC. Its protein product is CASSHRGLSSGYTF.

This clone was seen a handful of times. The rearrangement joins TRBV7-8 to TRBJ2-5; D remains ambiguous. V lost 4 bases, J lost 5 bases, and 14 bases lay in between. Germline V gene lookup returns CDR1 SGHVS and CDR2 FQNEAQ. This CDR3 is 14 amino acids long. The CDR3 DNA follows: TGTGCCAGCAGCTCGAGACTGCCGTGGGAGACCCAGTACTTC. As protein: CASSSRLPWETQYF.

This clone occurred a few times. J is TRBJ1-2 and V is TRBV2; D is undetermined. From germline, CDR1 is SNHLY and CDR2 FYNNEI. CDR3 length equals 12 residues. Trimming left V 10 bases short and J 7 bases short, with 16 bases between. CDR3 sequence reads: CATKERGFGYTF. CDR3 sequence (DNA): TGTGCCACCAAAGAGCGGGGTTTTGGCTACACCTTC.

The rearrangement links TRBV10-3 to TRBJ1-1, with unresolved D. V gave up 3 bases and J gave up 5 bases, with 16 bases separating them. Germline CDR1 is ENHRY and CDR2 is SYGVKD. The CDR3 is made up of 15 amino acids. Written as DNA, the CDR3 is TGTGCCATCAGTGACAACACATGGAAGCGAACTGAAGCTTTCTTT. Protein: CAISDNTWKRTEAFF.